This is a list of T cell receptor beta chains from one sample in a study of human T cells and chemical hapten exposure. A single record per CDR3 protein comes from TCRdb applying MiXCR to the RACE reads. Counted here are approximately 370,000 distinct CDR3 sequences, 5% to 6.5% occurring once; the ten biggest clones make up over 7%. The starting material was whole blood, obtained in connection with sensitization to the hapten diphenylcyclopropenone (DPC). The receptors shown here come from a woman aged 18-29 years with alopecia areata. Some clones in this sample may be carry-over from other donors' samples. Both conserved end residues are part of each CDR3. Fields, in order: CDR3 protein, D gene, V gene. D genes are given only for firm matches.

CDR3aa: CASSPGTASNQPQHF
d_gene: -
v_gene: TRBV12-3/TRBV12-4

CDR3aa: CASRIRLGFRGATNEKLFF
d_gene: -
v_gene: TRBV6-1

CDR3aa: CASSTTTGGLVSPLHF
d_gene: TRBD1
v_gene: TRBV11-1

CDR3aa: CASSLAGRLLGPEAFF
d_gene: -
v_gene: TRBV7-2

CDR3aa: CASSPRTGLGTEAFF
d_gene: TRBD1
v_gene: TRBV9

CDR3aa: CASSYSGTGAGSPLHF
d_gene: TRBD1
v_gene: TRBV6-6

CDR3aa: CASSSIVGTGGPMNTEAFF
d_gene: TRBD1
v_gene: TRBV5-1

CDR3aa: CASSPGLAGHNEQFF
d_gene: TRBD2
v_gene: TRBV11-3

CDR3aa: CASRLDLSSYEQYF
d_gene: -
v_gene: TRBV7-6

CDR3aa: CASSTYKTGRYGYTF
d_gene: -
v_gene: TRBV19

CDR3aa: CASSSPDSPLHF
d_gene: -
v_gene: TRBV9

CDR3aa: CASSLGTARRTDTQYF
d_gene: TRBD1
v_gene: TRBV7-6

CDR3aa: CASSQENSGGPADTQYF
d_gene: TRBD2
v_gene: TRBV4-2

CDR3aa: CSARKGHTLGTGELFF
d_gene: -
v_gene: TRBV20-1

CDR3aa: CASRIAGSTDTQYF
d_gene: TRBD2
v_gene: TRBV12-3/TRBV12-4

CDR3aa: CASSSSATQPQHF
d_gene: -
v_gene: TRBV5-5

CDR3aa: CASRDSGGQETQYF
d_gene: TRBD2
v_gene: TRBV11-2

CDR3aa: CASSLTGSHPQHF
d_gene: TRBD1
v_gene: TRBV28

CDR3aa: CASSLRGAAYNSPLHF
d_gene: -
v_gene: TRBV5-5

CDR3aa: CASSYAGAEQYF
d_gene: -
v_gene: TRBV6-5

CDR3aa: CASSDSSGALRETQYF
d_gene: TRBD2
v_gene: TRBV6-1

CDR3aa: CASSLVLTGTEQYF
d_gene: -
v_gene: TRBV5-1

CDR3aa: CASSQTGDRRAFF
d_gene: TRBD1
v_gene: TRBV7-6

CDR3aa: CASSLQGGLGYGYTF
d_gene: -
v_gene: TRBV27

CDR3aa: CASNRGLNNEQFF
d_gene: -
v_gene: TRBV5-1

CDR3aa: CASSSPSGNSEQYF
d_gene: -
v_gene: TRBV6-5

CDR3aa: CASSEGQGSRTDTQYF
d_gene: TRBD1
v_gene: TRBV6-1

CDR3aa: CASSFDRATDTQYF
d_gene: TRBD1
v_gene: TRBV2

CDR3aa: CASSVLKNRSSGANVLTF
d_gene: -
v_gene: TRBV7-8

CDR3aa: CASSERGRGRGQPQHF
d_gene: TRBD1
v_gene: TRBV6-1

CDR3aa: CSARENRGGVHTQYF
d_gene: TRBD2
v_gene: TRBV20-1

CDR3aa: CASGLLNTGELFF
d_gene: -
v_gene: TRBV6-2/TRBV6-3

CDR3aa: CASRRRVGDSYYEQYF
d_gene: TRBD1
v_gene: TRBV6-5

CDR3aa: CASSPRWADSSPGYGYTF
d_gene: -
v_gene: TRBV5-1

CDR3aa: CASSLSVTEAFF
d_gene: -
v_gene: TRBV12-3/TRBV12-4

CDR3aa: CASSFGTPGGQYF
d_gene: -
v_gene: TRBV12-3/TRBV12-4

CDR3aa: CASSQGSGDQETQYF
d_gene: -
v_gene: TRBV3-1